Listed below are T cell receptor beta chains from one sample, sequenced in a study of blood T cell repertoires in COVID-19. Generated by immunoSEQ multiplex PCR, the TCRdb table keeps only in-frame clones and is missing some. Altogether 150,000 to 200,000 clones are present, approximately 84% being singletons, with the ten largest covering under 3%. The sample taken for sequencing was peripheral blood. These receptors were taken from a human donor with acute or convalescent COVID-19. The donor label of this sample is uncertain. The CDR3 runs from the conserved cysteine through the conserved F or W. Fields, in order: CDR3 protein, CDR3 DNA, J gene, D gene, clone size, V gene. A D gene is named only where the DNA matches it firmly. Size is omitted from some rows. Given values are once, few, many or a class for expanded clones.

CDR3: CASSTAGGGLEGYTF; DNA: TGTGCCAGCAGTACGGCCGGCGGGGGACTCGAAGGCTACACCTTC; J: TRBJ1-2; D: .; size: once; V: TRBV7-2
CDR3: CASSDRDRIYEQYF; DNA: TGTGCCAGCAGTGACCGGGACAGGATATACGAGCAGTACTTC; J: TRBJ2-7; D: TRBD1; size: .; V: TRBV2
CDR3: CASSSPGLDVNEQFF; DNA: TGTGCCAGCAGTTCACCGGGACTCGATGTTAATGAGCAGTTCTTC; J: TRBJ2-1; D: .; size: .; V: TRBV6-5
CDR3: CASRADRNTEAFF; DNA: TGTGCCAGCAGGGCCGACAGGAACACTGAAGCTTTCTTT; J: TRBJ1-1; D: .; size: .; V: TRBV6-5
CDR3: CASRTGTGQTGELFF; DNA: TGCGCCAGCAGAACGGGGACAGGTCAAACCGGGGAGCTGTTTTTT; J: TRBJ2-2; D: TRBD1; size: few; V: TRBV5-1
CDR3: CASSLGGQGFYEQYF; DNA: TGTGCCAGCAGCTTGGGGGGACAGGGTTTCTACGAGCAGTACTTC; J: TRBJ2-7; D: TRBD1; size: .; V: TRBV7-6
CDR3: CASRGGVSTDTQYF; DNA: TGTGCCAGCAGGGGCGGGGTTAGCACAGATACGCAGTATTTT; J: TRBJ2-3; D: .; size: .; V: TRBV2
CDR3: CASSIAGTGGYPSYEQYF; DNA: TGTGCCAGCAGCATAGCCGGGACAGGGGGTTACCCTTCCTACGAGCAGTACTTC; J: TRBJ2-7; D: .; size: .; V: TRBV21-1
CDR3: CASSENNSYEQYF; DNA: TGTGCCAGCAGTGAAAACAACTCCTACGAGCAGTACTTC; J: TRBJ2-7; D: .; size: .; V: TRBV6-1
CDR3: CSASRGQAVGELFF; DNA: TGCAGTGCTAGTCGAGGACAGGCAGTCGGGGAGCTGTTTTTT; J: TRBJ2-2; D: TRBD1; size: .; V: TRBV20-1
CDR3: CAISESGLRTSTDTQYF; DNA: TGTGCCATCAGTGAGTCTGGGCTCCGAACCAGCACAGATACGCAGTATTTT; J: TRBJ2-3; D: .; size: once; V: TRBV10-3
CDR3: CASSVEGSGTQYF; DNA: TGTGCCAGCAGCGTCGAGGGTTCGGGTACGCAGTATTTT; J: TRBJ2-3; D: .; size: .; V: TRBV9
CDR3: CASSLERAPRAFF; DNA: TGCGCCAGCAGCTTGGAGCGGGCCCCTAGGGCTTTCTTT; J: TRBJ1-1; D: .; size: .; V: TRBV5-1
CDR3: CASSRSDGRAYEQYF; DNA: TGTGCCAGCAGTCGGAGTGACGGCAGAGCCTACGAGCAGTACTTC; J: TRBJ2-7; D: .; size: .; V: TRBV21-1
CDR3: CAWRETGPYGYTF; DNA: TGTGCCTGGAGGGAGACAGGGCCCTATGGCTACACCTTC; J: TRBJ1-2; D: TRBD1; size: .; V: TRBV30
CDR3: CASSLRGPGQGYNEQFF; DNA: TGTGCCAGCAGCTTACGGGGACCGGGACAGGGGTACAATGAGCAGTTCTTC; J: TRBJ2-1; D: TRBD1; size: .; V: TRBV7-8
CDR3: CASRNGPDSSYEQYF; DNA: TGTGCCAGCAGAAACGGACCGGACAGCTCCTACGAGCAGTACTTC; J: TRBJ2-7; D: .; size: .; V: TRBV28
CDR3: CASKVRDSYEQYF; DNA: TGTGCCAGCAAGGTGCGGGACTCCTACGAGCAGTACTTC; J: TRBJ2-7; D: .; size: .; V: TRBV6-5
CDR3: CAWSVLSRASGYTDTQYF; DNA: TGTGCCTGGAGTGTACTGTCTCGGGCTAGCGGATACACAGATACGCAGTATTTT; J: TRBJ2-3; D: TRBD2; size: .; V: TRBV30
CDR3: CASSLVGQGGKETQYF; DNA: TGTGCCAGCAGTTTGGTCGGCCAGGGCGGGAAAGAGACCCAGTACTTC; J: TRBJ2-5; D: .; size: .; V: TRBV28
CDR3: CASSVAGTGQSTDTQYF; DNA: TGTGCCAGCAGCGTAGCAGGAACGGGACAGAGTACAGATACGCAGTATTTT; J: TRBJ2-3; D: TRBD1; size: few; V: TRBV9
CDR3: CASSESITGGLSPLHF; DNA: TGCGCCAGCAGTGAGTCGATAACAGGGGGACTTTCACCCCTCCACTTT; J: TRBJ1-6; D: TRBD1; size: .; V: TRBV10-1
CDR3: CASSSEGAPTEAFF; DNA: TGTGCCAGCAGTTCTGAAGGGGCCCCCACTGAAGCTTTCTTT; J: TRBJ1-1; D: .; size: .; V: TRBV6-6
CDR3: CASIPGARKRASVTDTQYF; DNA: TGTGCCAGCATCCCCGGCGCGCGTAAAAGGGCTAGCGTCACAGATACGCAGTATTTT; J: TRBJ2-3; D: .; size: few; V: TRBV11-3
CDR3: CASTPVLAGNEQFF; DNA: TGTGCCAGCACCCCAGTCCTAGCCGGCAATGAGCAGTTCTTC; J: TRBJ2-1; D: .; size: .; V: TRBV7-3
CDR3: CSVPLDSRTNTGELFF; DNA: TGCAGCGTCCCCCTCGACTCCCGAACGAACACCGGGGAGCTGTTTTTT; J: TRBJ2-2; D: .; size: .; V: TRBV29-1
CDR3: CASTHRGAPNTGELFF; DNA: TGTGCCAGCACCCACAGGGGGGCGCCGAACACCGGGGAGCTGTTTTTT; J: TRBJ2-2; D: TRBD1; size: .; V: TRBV7-8
CDR3: CASRIAGALYNEQFF; DNA: TGTGCCAGCAGAATAGCGGGGGCTCTCTACAATGAGCAGTTCTTC; J: TRBJ2-1; D: TRBD2; size: once; V: TRBV5-4